This TCR beta chain was observed in a study of regulatory T cells in long-lasting Graves disease. General observations from the study: Persistent Graves' cases showed lower TCR diversity than newly diagnosed cases.

This clonotype has ten or more counts. The antigen remains undetermined. V shed 0 bases and J 3 bases; nucleotides not matched to a gene: 6. The germline gives CDR1 MRHNA, CDR2 SNTAGT. The CDR3 spans 16 residues. HTBI primers from iRepertoire and Arm-PCR of CDR3 regions yielded the TCR beta libraries. TCRdb processed the multiplex PCR reads anew with MiXCR; each CDR3 protein has one entry. The table lists approximately 270,000 distinct CDR3 sequences, 15% to 20% of them singletons. As to time point: newly diagnosed GD, antithyroid drugs for less than 3 months. PBMC-derived RNA was used for the TCR library. These data also featured in a second study, about T cells in Graves' hyperthyroidism and ophthalmopathy.

This TCR derives from a young woman with Graves disease. J is TRBJ1-2 and V is TRBV6-4; 8 positions agree with TRBD1. Sample: peripheral blood mononuclear cells (PBMCs), taken at new diagnosis, from a patient treated with antithyroid drugs. The CDR3 sequence: CASSDSGTGHDYGYTF. CDR3 DNA: TGTGCCAGCAGTGACTCGGGGACAGGCCACGACTATGGCTACACCTTC.